These 29 T cell receptor beta chains came from one sample sequenced in a study of CD8 T cells in Susac syndrome (dated by TCRdb to about 2019). Libraries were made using the immunoSEQ multiplex PCR assay. RNA was extracted using the RNeasy kit, and roughly 0.45 to 1 ug of the RNA was reverse transcribed with random hexamers. TCRdb trimmed public reads at Q25 via fastp, called clones via MiXCR and kept in-frame beta chains. One record per CDR3 amino acid sequence lists the most common genes and DNA. The sample table holds roughly 200,000 distinct CDR3 sequences, of which approximately 96% were seen once. Of the sample, around 0.093% is held by the ten largest clones. The sequencing input was CD4+ T cells from PBMCs. The receptors originated from a human donor with multiple sclerosis.

In its sample, this clonotype was seen once. This chain links TRBV4-3 with TRBJ2-1, with D perhaps being TRBD1 or TRBD2 (5 bases each). Deletions cut 2 bases from V and 13 bases from J, with 15 bases between. The CDR3 sequence is 13 residues long. The germline gives CDR1 LGHNA, CDR2 YSLEER. The DNA of the CDR3 is TGCGCCAGCAGCCAACAAGGGGAGTCCGACCAGTTCTTC. This encodes CASSQQGESDQFF.

This chain uses TRBV9 with TRBJ2-1; tentatively, D is TRBD1 (5 bases). The CDR3 length is 18 residues. The germline V gene has CDR1 SGDLS and CDR2 YYNGEE. V lost 2 bases, J lost 0 bases, and 18 bases lay in between. The CDR3 loop is CASSVQTASRASYNEQFF. In nucleotides, the CDR3 is TGTGCCAGCAGCGTCCAGACAGCTTCAAGGGCCTCCTACAATGAGCAGTTCTTC.

For the CDR3, the DNA is TGCGCCAGCAGCCAGTCTGCAGGGAAGGGGTACGAGCAGTACTTC. This encodes CASSQSAGKGYEQYF. The genes are TRBV4-3 and TRBJ2-7; the D gene is possibly TRBD1 (5 bases). The germline V gene encodes CDR1 LGHNA and CDR2 YSLEER. The CDR3 is 15 amino acids. The V gene lost 3 bases and the J gene lost 4 bases, with 16 bases spanning the gap.

This clonotype appeared a single time. This chain links TRBV11-3 with TRBJ2-7; possibly TRBD2 for D (5 bases). There are 15 residues in the CDR3. Germline CDR1 SGHNT, CDR2 YENEEA. Trimming shortened V by 3 bases and J by 0 bases, and 12 bases separated the two germline ends. The DNA of the CDR3 is TGTGCCAGCAGCTTGGGAGACTCGAGCTCCTACGAGCAGTACTTC. It codes for CASSLGDSSSYEQYF.

The chain carries TRBV2 and TRBJ2-7; TRBD1 matches 9 bases. The CDR3 is made up of 14 amino acids. Germline CDR1 is SNHLY and CDR2 is FYNNEI. After removal of 8 bases from V and 1 base from J, the junction contained 6 bases not matched to a gene. CDR3 nucleotides: TGTGCCAGCTGCCGGGACAGGGCTTCCTACGAGCAGTACTTC. It translates to CASCRDRASYEQYF.

The J gene is TRBJ2-2, the V gene TRBV29-1; 7 bases are shared with TRBD1. CDR3 length: 14 amino acids. The junction had 4 bases not matched to a gene; V was cut back by 6 bases and J by 0 bases. Looked up from germline, CDR1 is SQVTM and CDR2 is ANQGSEA. This CDR3 is CSVTGQPNTGELFF. The CDR3 nucleotides are TGCAGCGTCACGGGACAGCCGAACACCGGGGAGCTGTTTTTT.

The rearrangement uses TRBV20-1 and TRBJ2-7; TRBD2 might be the D (5 bases). Trimming left V 3 bases short and J 6 bases short, with 15 bases between. Germline V CDR1 and CDR2: DFQATT, SNEGSKA (reference sequence). There are 13 residues in the CDR3. CDR3 DNA: TGCAGTGCTAGTAAGGCGCTCCGGGGCGAGCAGTACTTC. Encoded protein: CSASKALRGEQYF.

The rearrangement uses TRBV7-2 and TRBJ1-5; possible D gene TRBD1, 6 bases. V was clipped by 1 base and J by 4 bases, with 11 bases between them. Germline CDR1 and CDR2: SGHTA and FQGNSA. This CDR3 comprises 15 residues. CDR3 in amino acids: CASSLGSGDNQPQHF. The CDR3 nucleotides read TGTGCCAGCAGCTTAGGTTCAGGGGATAATCAGCCCCAGCATTTT.

The genes are TRBV7-9 and TRBJ1-4; tentative D call: TRBD1 (6 bases). This CDR3 has 14 amino acids. Germline CDR1 is SEHNR and CDR2 is FQNEAQ (reference sequence). Trimming shortened V by 1 base and J by 3 bases, and 6 bases separated the two germline ends. The CDR3 sequence is CASSLGTANEKLFF. CDR3 bases: TGTGCCAGCAGCTTAGGGACAGCTAATGAAAAACTGTTTTTT.

Here the CDR3 reads CASTNSYEQYF. The DNA for the CDR3 is TGTGCCAGCACGAACTCCTACGAGCAGTACTTC. The chain combines TRBV2 with TRBJ2-7; D call uncertain. V lost 7 bases to trimming and J lost 0 bases, with 4 bases between them. Germline V gene data show CDR1 as SNHLY and CDR2 as FYNNEI. CDR3 size: 11 residues.

V usage is TRBV3-1 and J usage is TRBJ1-2; 8 bases fit TRBD1. Trimming at V came to 3 bases and at J to 4 bases, leaving 4 bases not matched to a gene. Germline CDR1 and CDR2: LGHDT and YNNKEL (reference sequence). There are 14 residues in the CDR3. Here the CDR3 DNA reads TGTGCCAGCAGCCATCCCGACAGGGGCTATGGCTACACCTTC. Its translation is CASSHPDRGYGYTF.

The rearrangement links TRBV20-1 to TRBJ2-3; D is possibly TRBD2 (5 bases). The germline V gene has CDR1 DFQATT and CDR2 SNEGSKA (reference sequence). The CDR3 contains 15 residues. V was trimmed by 0 bases and J by 0 bases, leaving 10 bases between them. The CDR3 here is CSARDAGTSTDTQYF. CDR3 nucleotides: TGCAGTGCTAGAGATGCGGGTACTAGCACAGATACGCAGTATTTT.

The chain uses TRBV2 and TRBJ2-5; 11 bases map to TRBD1. The germline gives CDR1 SNHLY, CDR2 FYNNEI. Trimming at V came to 0 bases and at J to 4 bases, leaving 1 base not matched to a gene. The CDR3 covers 15 residues. The CDR3 bases are TGTGCCAGCAGTGAAGCCGGGACAGGGGGAGAGACCCAGTACTTC. This translates into CASSEAGTGGETQYF.

This clonotype appeared once. The V call is TRBV30, the J call TRBJ2-1; tentatively, D is TRBD2 (6 bases). The CDR3 has 13 residues. CDR1 is GTSNPN, CDR2 SVGIG, per germline (reference sequence). The V gene lost 7 bases and the J gene lost 9 bases, with 19 bases spanning the gap. The CDR3 bases are TGTGCCTCCCTGGGGGGACCTGGCGGTGAGCAGTTCTTC. Translation gives CASLGGPGGEQFF. The full variable domain, with the rest looked up from reference TRBV30 and TRBJ2-1, is SQTIHQWPATLVQPVGSPLSLECTVEGTSNPNLYWYRQAAGRGLQLLFYSVGIGQISSEVPQNLSASRPQDRQFILSSKKLLLSDSGFYLCASLGGPGGEQFFGPGTRLTVL.

In its sample, this clonotype was seen once. The rearrangement links TRBV29-1 to TRBJ1-2, with D hard to call. The CDR3 contains 12 residues. Trimming pared 3 bases from V and 4 bases from J, leaving 9 bases between. The V gene's germline CDR1 is SQVTM and CDR2 ANQGSEA. CDR3 protein: CSVESIFYGYTF. The CDR3 DNA sequence: TGCAGCGTTGAGTCGATATTCTATGGCTACACCTTC. The full variable domain, its missing parts supplied by reference TRBV29-1 and TRBJ1-2, is SAVISQKPSRDICQRGTSLTIQCQVDSQVTMMFWYRQQPGQSLTLIATANQGSEATYESGFVIDKFPISRPNLTFSTLTVSNMSPEDSSIYLCSVESIFYGYTFGSGTRLTVV.

The table lists this clonotype with a count of one. This chain connects TRBV14 to TRBJ1-2; D not resolved. The CDR3 consists of 13 residues. Germline assignment: CDR1 SGHDN and CDR2 FVKESK. V lost 1 base and J 5 bases, leaving 8 bases between the germline ends. CDR3 amino acids: CASSQVMGYGYTF. The CDR3 nucleotides read TGTGCCAGCAGCCAAGTCATGGGTTATGGCTACACCTTC.

In regard to this clonotype: An end of the junction differs from the germline gene, which may be a read error. This chain uses TRBV5-4 with TRBJ2-2; D possibly corresponds to TRBD1 (6 bases). The CDR3 runs to 17 residues. The germline V gene has CDR1 SGHNT and CDR2 YYREEE (reference sequence). CDR3 protein: CASSTPSQGVNTGDLFF. The CDR3, as DNA: TGTGCCAGCAGCACACCATCACAGGGCGTGAACACCGGGGATCTGTTTTTT.

V gene TRBV29-1 combines with J gene TRBJ2-5; 8 bases line up with TRBD1. Unmatched junction bases numbered 13, after V lost 1 base and J lost 0 bases. Germline CDR1 SQVTM, CDR2 ANQGSEA. The CDR3 loop spans 18 amino acids. CDR3 bases: TGCAGCGTTGAAGGTTGGGGGCGGACAGGGACCTACCAAGAGACCCAGTACTTC. It codes for CSVEGWGRTGTYQETQYF. Full variable domain (outside the CDR3, taken from reference TRBV29-1 and TRBJ2-5): SAVISQKPSRDICQRGTSLTIQCQVDSQVTMMFWYRQQPGQSLTLIATANQGSEATYESGFVIDKFPISRPNLTFSTLTVSNMSPEDSSIYLCSVEGWGRTGTYQETQYFGPGTRLLVL.

This clonotype was seen just once. This chain joins TRBV30 and TRBJ1-6; TRBD1 might be the D (6 bases). Germline V gene data show CDR1 as GTSNPN and CDR2 as SVGIG (reference sequence). The CDR3 has 14 amino acids. The ends were cut back, 0 bases at V and 5 bases at J, with 8 bases in the middle. The CDR3 is CAWSVHRDNSPLHF. CDR3 DNA sequence: TGTGCCTGGAGTGTACACAGGGATAATTCACCCCTCCACTTT.

The genes are TRBV5-4 and TRBJ1-1; no definite D call. The V gene's germline CDR1 is SGHNT and CDR2 YYREEE (reference sequence). The CDR3 covers 14 residues. V lost 8 bases to trimming and J lost 2 bases, with 16 bases between them. CDR3: CASRGDAGNTEAFF. CDR3 bases: TGTGCCAGTCGTGGGGATGCGGGTAACACTGAAGCTTTCTTT.

The V gene is TRBV20-1, the J gene TRBJ2-7, with TRBD2 identical over 12 bases. Trimming cost V 4 bases and J 3 bases; bases outside gene matches: 19. The CDR3 loop spans 19 amino acids. Germline lookup yields CDR1 DFQATT and CDR2 SNEGSKA (reference sequence). The DNA for the CDR3 is TGCAGTGCTACCCGAGCTGAACTAGCGGGGGGTCCTCGTCGCTACGAGCAGTACTTC. Its translation: CSATRAELAGGPRRYEQYF.

The chain couples TRBV28 to TRBJ2-1; D is unclear. With 5 bases removed from V and 4 bases from J, the gap between germline ends came to 6 bases. Germline V gene data show CDR1 as MDHEN and CDR2 as SYDVKM. The CDR3 covers 12 residues. CDR3 protein: CASSLKYNEQFF. Here the CDR3 DNA reads TGTGCCAGCAGTCTAAAATACAATGAGCAGTTCTTC.

V gene TRBV9 combines with J gene TRBJ1-2; D remains ambiguous. The V and J ends lost 0 bases and 2 bases respectively, with 8 bases between them. CDR1 and CDR2 from the germline V gene are SGDLS and YYNGEE. The CDR3 extends over 14 amino acids. CDR3 protein: CASSVASGNYGYTF. The CDR3 nucleotides read TGTGCCAGCAGCGTAGCCTCAGGAAACTATGGCTACACCTTC.

The genes are TRBV19 and TRBJ1-2; the match to TRBD1 covers 10 bases. The CDR3 runs 13 residues. Germline V lookup: CDR1 LNHDA, CDR2 SQIVND (reference sequence). The V gene end was trimmed by 6 bases and the J gene end by 5 bases; junction bases not matched to a gene: 3. The CDR3 DNA follows: TGTGCCAGTAGGCCGGGACAGGGGTATGGCTACACCTTC. This encodes CASRPGQGYGYTF. Combining the CDR3 with reference TRBV19 and TRBJ1-2 gives the whole variable domain DGGITQSPKYLFRKEGQNVTLSCEQNLNHDAMYWYRQDPGQGLRLIYYSQIVNDFQKGDIAEGYSVSREKKESFPLTVTSAQKNPTAFYLCASRPGQGYGYTFGSGTRLTVV.

The chain couples TRBV2 to TRBJ2-3; no definite D call. Germline loops: CDR1 SNHLY, CDR2 FYNNEI. This CDR3 is 13 amino acids long. Trimming took 3 bases from V and 6 from J, leaving 10 bases between them. DNA of the CDR3: TGTGCCAGCAGTGACGGGCGATCTGATACGCAGTATTTT. Encoded protein: CASSDGRSDTQYF.

The V and J genes are TRBV28 and TRBJ1-5; no definite D call. V was clipped by 6 bases and J by 7 bases, with 7 bases between them. Germline values: CDR1 MDHEN, CDR2 SYDVKM. The CDR3 covers 11 residues. The CDR3 region has the DNA TGTGCCAGCAGCCACAGCCAGCCCCAGCATTTT. It encodes CASSHSQPQHF.

This clonotype has just a few counts. This sequence joins TRBV6-1 and TRBJ2-7; D might be TRBD2 (5 bases). The CDR3 extends over 12 amino acids. The germline V gene has CDR1 MNHNS and CDR2 SASEGT. V lost 9 bases to trimming and J lost 0 bases, with 9 bases between them. CDR3 sequence reads: CASSRGSYEQYF. The CDR3 DNA reads TGTGCCAGTTCACGGGGCTCCTACGAGCAGTACTTC.

The chain has TRBV7-8 and TRBJ2-5; tentative D call: TRBD1 (6 bases). The CDR3 runs 15 residues. Germline CDR1 reads SGHVS; CDR2 reads FQNEAQ. The germline V and J ends were trimmed by 3 bases and 2 bases, with 13 bases remaining between them. DNA of the CDR3: TGTGCCAGCAGCTTCCCACAGGGATTACAAGAGACCCAGTACTTC. Its translation: CASSFPQGLQETQYF.

The chain recombines TRBV6-6 with TRBJ2-3, with TRBD2 matching over 7 bases. The CDR3 runs to 12 residues. The junction had 3 bases not matched to a gene; V was cut back by 6 bases and J by 6 bases. The V gene's germline CDR1 is MNHNY and CDR2 SVGAGI (reference sequence). The CDR3 region has the DNA TGTGCCAGCAGCACTAGCGCCGATACGCAGTATTTT. Protein: CASSTSADTQYF.